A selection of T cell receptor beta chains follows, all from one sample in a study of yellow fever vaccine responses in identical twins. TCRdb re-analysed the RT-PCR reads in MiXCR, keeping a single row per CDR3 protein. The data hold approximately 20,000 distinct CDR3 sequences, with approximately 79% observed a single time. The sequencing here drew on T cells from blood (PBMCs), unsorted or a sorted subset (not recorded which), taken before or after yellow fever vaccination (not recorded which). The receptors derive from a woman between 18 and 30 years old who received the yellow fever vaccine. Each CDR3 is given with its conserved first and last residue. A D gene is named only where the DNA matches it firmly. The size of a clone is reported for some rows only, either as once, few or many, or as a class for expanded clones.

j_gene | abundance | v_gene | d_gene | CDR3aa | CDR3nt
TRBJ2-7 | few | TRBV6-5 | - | CASSSRYEQYF | TGTGCCAGCAGTTCCAGGTACGAGCAGTACTTC
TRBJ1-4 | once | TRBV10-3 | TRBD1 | CAISESRGQGSEKLFF | TGTGCCATCAGTGAGTCGAGGGGACAGGGGAGTGAAAAACTGTTTTTT
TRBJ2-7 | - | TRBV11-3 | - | CASSLIGEPGTYELYF | TGTGCCAGCAGCTTGATCGGGGAGCCTGGGACTTACGAGCTGTACTTC
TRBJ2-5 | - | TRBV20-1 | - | CSVGLRETQYF | TGCAGTGTCGGGTTGCGGGAGACCCAGTACTTC
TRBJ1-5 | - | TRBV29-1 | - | CSVELEGGQPQHF | TGCAGCGTTGAACTGGAGGGTGGTCAGCCCCAGCATTTT
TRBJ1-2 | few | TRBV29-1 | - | CSSRDTPTGYTF | TGCAGCTCAAGGGACACACCAACTGGCTACACCTTC
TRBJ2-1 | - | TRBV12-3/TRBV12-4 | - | CASRVGNEQFF | TGTGCCAGCAGAGTTGGGAATGAGCAGTTCTTC
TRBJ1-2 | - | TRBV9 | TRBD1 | CASSVDGTGSMGYTF | TGTGCCAGCAGCGTAGATGGGACAGGGAGTATGGGCTACACCTTC
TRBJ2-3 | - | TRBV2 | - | CASGQGYSDTQYF | TGTGCCAGCGGGCAGGGGTACTCAGATACGCAGTATTTT
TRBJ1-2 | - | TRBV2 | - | CASRTGGLQNGYTF | TGTGCCAGCAGGACGGGGGGGCTACAAAATGGCTACACCTTC
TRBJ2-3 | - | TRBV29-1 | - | CSVESGLGTDTQYF | TGCAGCGTTGAGAGCGGGTTAGGGACAGATACGCAGTATTTT
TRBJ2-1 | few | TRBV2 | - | CASSESHSSYNEQFF | TGTGCCAGCAGTGAATCTCACAGCTCCTACAATGAGCAGTTCTTC
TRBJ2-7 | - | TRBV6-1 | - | CASSGGEAYEQYF | TGTGCCAGCAGCGGAGGGGAGGCCTACGAGCAGTACTTC
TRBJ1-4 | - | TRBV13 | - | CASSRYAQQGGSEKLFF | TGTGCCAGCAGCAGATACGCACAACAGGGAGGATCTGAAAAACTGTTTTTT
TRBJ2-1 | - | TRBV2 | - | CASSERHPSSYNEQFF | TGTGCCAGCAGTGAGCGACACCCGAGCTCCTACAATGAGCAGTTCTTC
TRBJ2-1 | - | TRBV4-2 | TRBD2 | CASSLLQIAGNNEQFF | TGTGCCAGCAGCCTATTGCAGATAGCGGGCAACAATGAGCAGTTCTTC
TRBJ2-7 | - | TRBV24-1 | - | CATSDQASYEQYF | TGTGCCACCAGTGACCAGGCTTCCTACGAGCAGTACTTC
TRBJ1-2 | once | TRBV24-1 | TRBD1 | CATSLTTGRGYTF | TGTGCCACCAGTCTAACGACAGGGCGCGGCTACACCTTC
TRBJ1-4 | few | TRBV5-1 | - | CASSLDLDVGEKLFF | TGCGCCAGCAGCTTGGACCTGGATGTCGGTGAAAAACTGTTTTTT
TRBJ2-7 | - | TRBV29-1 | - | CSVAAGRTYEQYF | TGCAGCGTTGCTGCGGGAAGGACCTACGAGCAGTACTTC
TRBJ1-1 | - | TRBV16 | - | CASSRRGTLNTEAFF | TGTGCCAGCAGCCGTCGGGGGACTCTGAACACTGAAGCTTTCTTT
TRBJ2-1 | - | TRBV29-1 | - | CSVDGGHEQFF | TGCAGCGTTGATGGGGGGCATGAGCAGTTCTTC
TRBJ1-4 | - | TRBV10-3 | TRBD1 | CATAGTGSEKLFF | TGTGCCACGGCCGGGACAGGGTCTGAAAAACTGTTTTTT
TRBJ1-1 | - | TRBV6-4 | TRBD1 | CASRDQGQGNTEAFF | TGTGCCAGCAGGGACCAGGGACAGGGGAACACTGAAGCTTTCTTT
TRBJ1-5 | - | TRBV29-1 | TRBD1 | CSVVVEDRANQPQHF | TGCAGCGTTGTAGTGGAGGACAGGGCCAATCAGCCCCAGCATTTT
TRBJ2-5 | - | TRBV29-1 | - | CSVDLGVEKETQYF | TGCAGCGTTGATCTGGGGGTGGAGAAAGAGACCCAGTACTTC
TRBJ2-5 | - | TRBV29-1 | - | CSVEGGGGVQETQYF | TGCAGCGTCGAGGGGGGCGGGGGCGTCCAGGAGACCCAGTACTTC
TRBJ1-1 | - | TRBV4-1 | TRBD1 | CASSQEGQGFTEALF | TGCGCCAGCAGCCAAGAGGGACAGGGGTTCACTGAAGCTTTATTT
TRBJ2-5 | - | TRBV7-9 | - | CASSQQETQYF | TGTGCCAGCAGCCAACAAGAGACCCAGTACTTC
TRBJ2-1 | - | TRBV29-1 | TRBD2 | CSVTGTSVNNEQFF | TGCAGCGTGACCGGGACTAGCGTAAACAATGAGCAGTTCTTC
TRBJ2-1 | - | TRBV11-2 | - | CASSPSATYYNEQFF | TGTGCCAGCAGCCCCTCCGCGACCTATTACAATGAGCAGTTCTTC
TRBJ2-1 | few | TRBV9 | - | CASRSGYDEQFF | TGTGCCAGCAGGTCGGGGTACGATGAGCAGTTCTTC
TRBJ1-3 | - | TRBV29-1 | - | CSVETDSGNTIYF | TGCAGCGTTGAGACTGACTCTGGAAACACCATATATTTT
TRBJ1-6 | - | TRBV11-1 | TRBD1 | CASSDSGTATSFNSPLHF | TGTGCCAGCAGCGATTCCGGGACAGCGACCTCATTTAATTCACCCCTCCACTTT
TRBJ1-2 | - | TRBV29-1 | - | CSVLQGYGYTF | TGCAGCGTTCTACAGGGCTATGGCTACACCTTC
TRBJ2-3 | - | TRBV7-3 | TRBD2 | CASSLRGPGLAGEHTDTQYF | TGTGCCAGCAGCTTAAGAGGCCCTGGACTAGCGGGGGAGCACACAGATACGCAGTATTTT
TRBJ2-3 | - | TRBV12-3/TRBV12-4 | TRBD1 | CASSVAGGADTQYF | TGTGCCAGCAGTGTGGCAGGGGGCGCGGATACGCAGTATTTT
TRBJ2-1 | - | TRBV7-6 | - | CASSPSGVAEQFF | TGTGCCAGCAGCCCCTCTGGCGTCGCTGAGCAGTTCTTC
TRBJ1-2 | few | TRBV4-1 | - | CASSQEFRGYGGYTF | TGCGCCAGCAGCCAAGAGTTTCGGGGCTATGGTGGCTACACCTTC
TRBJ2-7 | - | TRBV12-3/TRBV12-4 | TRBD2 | CASRPGGTIATYEQYF | TGTGCCAGCAGGCCCGGGGGGACGATCGCTACCTACGAGCAGTACTTC
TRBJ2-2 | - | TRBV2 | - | CATGRTANTGELFF | TGTGCCACCGGGAGGACAGCGAACACCGGGGAGCTGTTTTTT
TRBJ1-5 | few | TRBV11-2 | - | CASSFLGYNQPQHF | TGTGCCAGCAGCTTTTTGGGATACAATCAGCCCCAGCATTTT
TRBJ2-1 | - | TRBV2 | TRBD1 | CASSSGGWEQFF | TGTGCCAGCAGTTCAGGGGGATGGGAGCAGTTCTTC
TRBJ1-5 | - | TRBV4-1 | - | CASSQGAPSNQPQHF | TGCGCCAGCAGCCAAGGAGCACCCAGCAATCAGCCCCAGCATTTT
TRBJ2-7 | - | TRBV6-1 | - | CASGDRVGLVEQYF | TGTGCCAGCGGTGATAGGGTCGGGTTGGTAGAGCAGTACTTC
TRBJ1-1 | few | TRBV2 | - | CASSEWYKGEAFF | TGTGCCAGCAGTGAATGGTATAAAGGTGAAGCTTTCTTT
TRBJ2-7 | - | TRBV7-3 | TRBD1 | CASSPGQGIEQYF | TGTGCCAGCAGCCCAGGACAGGGAATAGAGCAGTACTTC
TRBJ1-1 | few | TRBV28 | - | CASRLVNTEAFF | TGTGCCAGCAGATTAGTGAACACTGAAGCTTTCTTT
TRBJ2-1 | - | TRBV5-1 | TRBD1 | CASSRDSLNNEQFF | TGCGCCAGCAGCAGGGACAGCCTTAACAATGAGCAGTTCTTC
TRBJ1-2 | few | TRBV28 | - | CASSLQGNYGYTF | TGTGCCAGCAGTTTACAGGGGAACTATGGCTACACCTTC